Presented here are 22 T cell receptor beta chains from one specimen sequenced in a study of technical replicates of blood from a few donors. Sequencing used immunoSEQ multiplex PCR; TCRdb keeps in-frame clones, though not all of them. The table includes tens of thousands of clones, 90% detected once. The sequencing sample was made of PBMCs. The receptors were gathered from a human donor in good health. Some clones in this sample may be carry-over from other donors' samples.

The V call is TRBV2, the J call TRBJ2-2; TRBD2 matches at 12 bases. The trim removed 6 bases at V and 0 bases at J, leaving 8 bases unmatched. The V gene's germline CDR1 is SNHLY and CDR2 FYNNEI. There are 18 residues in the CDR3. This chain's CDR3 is CASRGLAGGNANTGELFF. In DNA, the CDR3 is TGTGCCAGCAGGGGGCTAGCGGGGGGGAACGCGAACACCGGGGAGCTGTTTTTT.

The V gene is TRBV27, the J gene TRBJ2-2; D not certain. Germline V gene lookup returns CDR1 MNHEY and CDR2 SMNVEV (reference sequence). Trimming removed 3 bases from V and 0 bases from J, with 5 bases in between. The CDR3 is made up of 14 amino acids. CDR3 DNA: TGTGCCAGCAGTTTTACTACGAACACCGGGGAGCTGTTTTTT. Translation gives CASSFTTNTGELFF.

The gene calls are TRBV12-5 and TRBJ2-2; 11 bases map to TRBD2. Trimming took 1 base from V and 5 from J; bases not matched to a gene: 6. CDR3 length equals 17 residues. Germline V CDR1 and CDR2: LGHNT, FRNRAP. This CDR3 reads CASGLASTSGITGELFF. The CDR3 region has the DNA TGTGCTAGTGGTTTGGCCTCGACTAGCGGGATAACCGGGGAGCTGTTTTTT.

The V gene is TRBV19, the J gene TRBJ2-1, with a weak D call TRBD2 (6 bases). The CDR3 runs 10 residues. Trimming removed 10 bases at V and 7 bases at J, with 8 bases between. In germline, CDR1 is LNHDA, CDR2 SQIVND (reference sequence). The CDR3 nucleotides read TGTGCCACCGGGGGAAATGAGCAGTTCTTC. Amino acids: CATGGNEQFF.

The chain's CDR3 is CASRSGTGTYEQYF. The CDR3 region has the DNA TGTGCCAGCAGATCCGGGACAGGGACCTACGAGCAGTACTTC. The chain employs TRBV5-8 and TRBJ2-7; 9 bases map to TRBD1. V lost 5 bases and J lost 2; bases outside the gene matches: 5. CDR3 length: 14 amino acids. The germline gives CDR1 SGHTS, CDR2 YDEGEE.

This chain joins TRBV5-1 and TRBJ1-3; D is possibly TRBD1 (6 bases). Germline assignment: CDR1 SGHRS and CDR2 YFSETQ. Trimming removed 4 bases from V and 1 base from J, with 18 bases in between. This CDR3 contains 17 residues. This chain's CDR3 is CASSRSTGPTSGNTIYF. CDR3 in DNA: TGCGCCAGCAGCCGAAGCACAGGGCCAACTTCTGGAAACACCATATATTTT. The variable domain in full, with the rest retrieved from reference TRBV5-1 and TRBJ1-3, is KAGVTQTPRYLIKTRGQQVTLSCSPISGHRSVSWYQQTPGQGLQFLFEYFSETQRNKGNFPGRFSGRQFSNSRSEMNVSTLELGDSALYLCASSRSTGPTSGNTIYFGEGSWLTVV.

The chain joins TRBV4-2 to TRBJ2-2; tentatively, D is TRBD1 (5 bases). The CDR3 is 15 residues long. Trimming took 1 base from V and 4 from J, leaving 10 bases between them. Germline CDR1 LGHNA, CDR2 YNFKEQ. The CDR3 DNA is TGTGCCAGCAGCCAAGGGTACAGGCTCACCGGGGAGCTGTTTTTT. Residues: CASSQGYRLTGELFF.

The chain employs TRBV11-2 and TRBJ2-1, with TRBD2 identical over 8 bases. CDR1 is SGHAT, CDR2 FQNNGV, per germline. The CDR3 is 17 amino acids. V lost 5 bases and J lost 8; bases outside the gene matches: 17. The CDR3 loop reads CASSPRPSRGDPYEQFF. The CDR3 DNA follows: TGTGCCAGCAGCCCCCGGCCCTCGCGGGGGGACCCCTATGAGCAGTTCTTC.

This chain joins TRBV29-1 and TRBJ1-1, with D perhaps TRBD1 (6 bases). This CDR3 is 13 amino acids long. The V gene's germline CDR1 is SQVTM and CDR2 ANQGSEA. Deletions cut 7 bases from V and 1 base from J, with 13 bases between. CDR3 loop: CSAASDRNTEAFF. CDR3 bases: TGCAGCGCCGCCTCGGACAGGAACACTGAAGCTTTCTTT.

CDR3 protein: CASSATGSDEAFF. CDR3 nucleotides: TGTGCCAGCAGCGCTACAGGTTCTGATGAAGCTTTCTTT. The chain joins TRBV9 to TRBJ1-1, with D perhaps matching TRBD1 (5 bases). V gave up 3 bases and J gave up 7 bases, with 13 bases separating them. Germline lookup yields CDR1 SGDLS and CDR2 YYNGEE. The CDR3 sequence is 13 residues long.

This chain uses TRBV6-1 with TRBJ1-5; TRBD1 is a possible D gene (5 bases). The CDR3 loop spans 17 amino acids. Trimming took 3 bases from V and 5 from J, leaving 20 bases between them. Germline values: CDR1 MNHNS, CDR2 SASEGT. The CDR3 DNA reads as TGTGCCAGCAGTGAGGCCGTTTGGACACTTCAGGATCAGCCCCAGCATTTT. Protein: CASSEAVWTLQDQPQHF.

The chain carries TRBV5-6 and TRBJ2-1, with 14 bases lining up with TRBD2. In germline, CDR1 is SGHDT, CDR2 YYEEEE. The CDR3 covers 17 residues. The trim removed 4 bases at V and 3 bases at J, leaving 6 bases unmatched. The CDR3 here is CASSEGLAGASYNEQFF. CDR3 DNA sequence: TGTGCCAGCAGCGAGGGACTAGCGGGGGCGAGCTACAATGAGCAGTTCTTC.

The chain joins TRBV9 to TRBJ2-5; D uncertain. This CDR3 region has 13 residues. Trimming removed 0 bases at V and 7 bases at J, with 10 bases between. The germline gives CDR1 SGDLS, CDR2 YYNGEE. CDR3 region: CASSVAIETTQYF. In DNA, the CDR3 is TGTGCCAGCAGCGTAGCAATAGAAACGACCCAGTACTTC.

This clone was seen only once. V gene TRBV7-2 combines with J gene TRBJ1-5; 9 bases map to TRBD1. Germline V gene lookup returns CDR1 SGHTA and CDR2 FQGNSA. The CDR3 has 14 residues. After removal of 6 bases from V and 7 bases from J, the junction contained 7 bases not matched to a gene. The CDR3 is CASRGTGSGQPQHF. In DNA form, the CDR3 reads TGTGCCAGCAGAGGGACAGGGTCAGGACAGCCCCAGCATTTT.

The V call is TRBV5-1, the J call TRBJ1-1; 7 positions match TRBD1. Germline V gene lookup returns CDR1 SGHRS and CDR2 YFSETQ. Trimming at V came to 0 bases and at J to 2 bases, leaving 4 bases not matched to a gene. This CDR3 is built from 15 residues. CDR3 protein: CASSLVTGKNTEAFF. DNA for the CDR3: TGCGCCAGCAGCTTGGTGACAGGGAAAAACACTGAAGCTTTCTTT.

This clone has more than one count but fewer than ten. The CDR3 protein is CASSPGTSRGYGYTF. DNA for the CDR3: TGTGCCAGCAGCCCGGGGACGTCCAGGGGCTATGGCTACACCTTC. The genes are TRBV5-4 and TRBJ1-2; perhaps TRBD1 as D (6 bases). The V end was cut by 4 bases, the J end by 4 bases, with 17 bases between. Germline CDR1 SGHNT, CDR2 YYREEE (reference sequence). The CDR3 contains 15 residues.

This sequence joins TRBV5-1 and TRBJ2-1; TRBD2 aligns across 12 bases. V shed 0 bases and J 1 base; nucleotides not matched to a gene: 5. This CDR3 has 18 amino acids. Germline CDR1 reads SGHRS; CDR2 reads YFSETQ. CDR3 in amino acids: CASSLAASGGDSYNEQFF. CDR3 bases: TGCGCCAGCAGCTTGGCAGCTAGCGGGGGGGATTCCTACAATGAGCAGTTCTTC.

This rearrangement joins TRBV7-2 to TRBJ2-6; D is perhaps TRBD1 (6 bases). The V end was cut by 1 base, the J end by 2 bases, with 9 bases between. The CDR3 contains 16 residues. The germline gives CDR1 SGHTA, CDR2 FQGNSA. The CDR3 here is CASSLDRAPGANVLTF. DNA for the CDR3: TGTGCCAGCAGCTTAGACAGGGCCCCTGGGGCCAACGTCCTGACTTTC. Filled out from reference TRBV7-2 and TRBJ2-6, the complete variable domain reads GAGVSQSPSNKVTEKGKDVELRCDPISGHTALYWYRQSLGQGLEFLIYFQGNSAPDKSGLPSDRFSAERTGGSVSTLTIQRTQQEDSAVYLCASSLDRAPGANVLTFGAGSRLTVL.

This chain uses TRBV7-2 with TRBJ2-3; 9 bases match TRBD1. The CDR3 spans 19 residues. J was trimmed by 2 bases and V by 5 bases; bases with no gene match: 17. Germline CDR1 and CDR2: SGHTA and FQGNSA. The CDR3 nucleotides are TGTGCCAGCAGCCAACCGGGACAGGGTAGCCTTCTAACCACAGATACGCAGTATTTT. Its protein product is CASSQPGQGSLLTTDTQYF.

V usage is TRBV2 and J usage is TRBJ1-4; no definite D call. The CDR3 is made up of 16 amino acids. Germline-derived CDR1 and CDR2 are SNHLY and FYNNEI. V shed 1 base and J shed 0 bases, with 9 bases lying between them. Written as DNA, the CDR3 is TGTGCCAGCAGTGAAGGTACAGCAGCAACTAATGAAAAACTGTTTTTT. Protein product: CASSEGTAATNEKLFF.

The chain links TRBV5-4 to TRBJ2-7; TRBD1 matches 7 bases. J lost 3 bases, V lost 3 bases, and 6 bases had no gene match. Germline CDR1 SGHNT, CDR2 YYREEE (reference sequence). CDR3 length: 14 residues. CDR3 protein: CASSSQDRLYEQYF. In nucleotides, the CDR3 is TGTGCCAGCAGCTCTCAGGACAGGCTCTACGAGCAGTACTTC.

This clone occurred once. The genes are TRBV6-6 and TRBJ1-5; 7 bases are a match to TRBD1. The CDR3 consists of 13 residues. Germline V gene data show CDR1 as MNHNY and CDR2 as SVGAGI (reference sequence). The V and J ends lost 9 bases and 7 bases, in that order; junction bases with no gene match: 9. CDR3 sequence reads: CASRGQRDQPQHF. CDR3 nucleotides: TGTGCCAGTCGGGGACAGCGAGACCAGCCCCAGCATTTT.